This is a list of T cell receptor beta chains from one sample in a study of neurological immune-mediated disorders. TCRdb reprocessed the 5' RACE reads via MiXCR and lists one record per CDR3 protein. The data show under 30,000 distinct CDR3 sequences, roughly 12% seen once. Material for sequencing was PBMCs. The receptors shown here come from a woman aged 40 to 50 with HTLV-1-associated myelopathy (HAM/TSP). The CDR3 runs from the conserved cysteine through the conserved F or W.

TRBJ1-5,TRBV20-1,CSARDPWAQHF
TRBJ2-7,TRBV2,CASRQAGGSYEQYF
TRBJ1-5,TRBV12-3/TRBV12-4,CASSRQASNQPQHF
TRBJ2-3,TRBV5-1,CASSLEGAGISDTQYF
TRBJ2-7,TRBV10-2,CASSNIVGGNYEQYF
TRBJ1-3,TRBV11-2,CASSLRGDSSINTIYF
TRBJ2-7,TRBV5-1,CASSDDGASSYEQYF
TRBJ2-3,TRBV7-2,CASSYSGGAADTQYF
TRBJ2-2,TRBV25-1,CASSELWTANTGELFF
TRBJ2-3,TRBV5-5,CASSKRGTTLSTDTQYF
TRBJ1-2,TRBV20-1,CSARDPGSYGYTF
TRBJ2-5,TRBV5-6,CASSKQSQETQYF
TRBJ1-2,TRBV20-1,CSARVSGGIYGYTF
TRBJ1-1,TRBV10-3,CAISVRQGARGHTEAFF
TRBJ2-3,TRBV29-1,CSVWEADTQYF
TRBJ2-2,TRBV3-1,CASSQGSVGGDTGELFF
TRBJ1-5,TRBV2,CASSVGQGRNQPQHF
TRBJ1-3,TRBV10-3,CAISEPIQFSGNTIYF
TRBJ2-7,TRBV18,CAISLSGTGNEQNF
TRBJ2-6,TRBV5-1,CASSPNLSGANVLTF
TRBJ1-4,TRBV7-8,CASSPMTGVNEKLFF
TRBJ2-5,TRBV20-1,CSARDLRNQETQYF
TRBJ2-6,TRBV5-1,CASSLEGSGANVLTF
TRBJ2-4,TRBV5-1,CASSAGSAKNIQYF
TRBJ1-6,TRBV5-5,CASSLFDRENSPLHF
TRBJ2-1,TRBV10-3,CASRGTSGDEQFF
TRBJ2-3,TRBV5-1,CASRARARTDTQYF
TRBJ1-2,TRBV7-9,CASSLTYRAQTF
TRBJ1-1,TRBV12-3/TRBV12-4,CDSSLSGISHEAFF
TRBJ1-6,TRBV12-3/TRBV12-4,CASSPRVISNSPLHF
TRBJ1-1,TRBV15,CATSRDQVTTGAFF
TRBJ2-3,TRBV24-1,CATSDGDRPITDTQYF
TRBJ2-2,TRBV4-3,CASSQVRGSDTGELFF
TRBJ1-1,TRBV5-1,CASSRGTGGGTEAFF
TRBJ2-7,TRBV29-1,CSVERAGGTSGLSYEQYF
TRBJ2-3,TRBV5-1,CASSLASRGAPDTQYF
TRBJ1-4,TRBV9,CASSVDQGRTNEKLFF
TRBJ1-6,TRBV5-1,CASSADGLVPLHF
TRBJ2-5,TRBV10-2,CASTPPGENVKTQYF
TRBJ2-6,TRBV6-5,CASSYSGLVPSGANVLTF
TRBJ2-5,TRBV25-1,CASSEFTGTGQETQYF
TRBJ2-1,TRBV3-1,CASQGGTSEFF